The source of this T cell receptor beta chain is a study of spatial heterogeneity in lung cancer (dated by TCRdb to the late 2010s). Study-level background: Beta-chain transcripts were consistently detected in greater numbers than alpha-chain transcripts, which likely reflected higher beta-chain transcript abundance. In the raw uncorrected reads, each unique combination of TCR and UMI appeared more than ten times on average. Both alpha and beta chains were TCR-sequenced in samples taken at surgery, namely 220 tumor regions, 62 to 65 matched nontumor lung samples and 45 to 60 PBMC samples. Nonsynonymous mutation counts, determined by whole-exome sequencing of tumor tissue, were related to TCR repertoire features. TCR alpha and beta repertoires were quantitatively compared across multiple tumor regions, matched nontumor lung and blood in non-small cell lung cancer.

This specimen's time point label, per the study, means: sample taken at primary tumor resection. TCR sequencing used whole RNA extracted from tumor and nontumor lung tissue, or from cryopreserved PBMC samples, without cell sorting. The donors were about 71 patients from the lung TRACERx cohort who had early-stage, untreated non-small cell lung cancer. Patients were selected for TCR sequencing only if sufficient RNA was available from at least two tumor regions. The library was obtained by 5' RACE. This sample was sequenced with a NextSeq 500. To allow correction of PCR and sequencing errors, the TCR library protocol tagged every TCR cDNA molecule with a unique molecular identifier. Per the source publication's procedure: Decombinator tools were used for TCR identification, UMI-based error correction and CDR3 extraction. TCRs above a frequency of 2 per 1,000, corresponding to the top 1% of the tumor frequency distribution, were defined as expanded. Renyi diversity was calculated using the R vegan package after each repertoire was subsampled 100 times to 5,000 TCRs. To build CDR3 similarity networks, amino acid triplet string-kernel similarity was used, and CDR3s were connected when their pairwise similarity was above 0.82. TCRdb passed the public sequencing reads through fastp at Q25 and MiXCR, retaining productive beta sequences. Merged by CDR3 protein, the rows form single entries marked with the most common genes and DNA. In this record, the V and J calls reflect TCRdb's handling and not the investigators' own analysis. This sample holds about 50,000 distinct CDR3 sequences; about 7.6% were observed only once. Clones ranked in the top ten supply 13% of the sample.

There are 14 amino acids in the CDR3, from cysteine to phenylalanine inclusive. The kept DNA is CDR3 alone, 42 bases in frame from the first base. According to the germline V gene, CDR1 reads ENHRY and CDR2 reads SYGVKD. V drops 5 bases and J drops 1 base, leaving 11 bases in between. The research as a whole found: Additional single-cell paired TCR alpha and beta sequencing was considered necessary to confirm, at a functional level, the hypothesis that regional TCRs recognize regional mutations. Ubiquitous expanded tumor TCRs were found in blood more often at tumor resection than at routine follow-up.

This clonotype was found many times. Its antigen target is currently unknown. The sample holds no much larger clone one base away, and base qualities are not on file. This sequence originates from a female donor with early-stage non-small cell lung cancer. Sample: PBMCs, taken at surgery. The rearranged chain carries TRBV10-3 and TRBJ1-2; a confident D gene designation cannot be given. The CDR3 corresponds to CAISQSVGNYGYTF. In nucleotide form, the sequence is TGTGCCATCAGTCAGAGCGTTGGTAACTATGGCTACACCTTC.